Below, 3 T cell receptor beta chains from the same sample are listed, as sequenced in a study of PD-L1 blockade in urothelial cancer (dated by TCRdb to the late 2010s). Receptor libraries were prepared by the immunoSEQ multiplex PCR assay. TCRdb mirrors the immuneACCESS table, restricted to in-frame sequences. Some clones are absent from its copies; in checked studies, under half trace to an unresolved V gene, and the reason for the others is unknown. Recorded for this sample are 35,000 to 45,000 clones; 75% to 90% of them occurred a single time. The ten largest account for about 10% of the sample. Explained via the paper, the time point label denotes: peripheral blood 6 weeks after treatment start. The specimen comprised PBMCs, sampled around atezolizumab (anti-PD-L1) treatment. Receptor source: a man between 40 and 49 years old with urothelial cancer.

V gene TRBV18 combines with J gene TRBJ1-3, with 8 positions matching TRBD1. The CDR3 sequence is 17 residues long. Germline lookup yields CDR1 KGHSH and CDR2 LQKENI. Trimming at V came to 3 bases and at J to 0 bases, leaving 7 bases not matched to a gene. CDR3 sequence: CASSPIDRGLSGNTIYF. The CDR3 region has the DNA TGTGCCAGCTCACCGATCGACAGGGGTCTCTCTGGAAACACCATATATTTT.

The chain combines TRBV30 with TRBJ2-3; D might be TRBD1 (5 bases). CDR1 is GTSNPN, CDR2 SVGIG, per germline (reference sequence). This CDR3 spans 13 amino acids. The V and J ends lost 6 bases and 4 bases respectively, with 14 bases between them. The CDR3 region has the DNA TGTGCCTGTAAACCGAAAGGGGCAGATACGCAGTATTTT. Translating gives CACKPKGADTQYF.

This chain connects TRBV28 to TRBJ1-5; D may be TRBD1 (5 bases). CDR3 length equals 12 residues. The germline CDR1 and CDR2 sequences are MDHEN and SYDVKM. Deletions cut 7 bases from V and 6 bases from J, with 10 bases between. In DNA, the CDR3 is TGTGCCAGCACCGCCCAGGGTCAGCCCCAGCATTTT. Its protein is CASTAQGQPQHF.